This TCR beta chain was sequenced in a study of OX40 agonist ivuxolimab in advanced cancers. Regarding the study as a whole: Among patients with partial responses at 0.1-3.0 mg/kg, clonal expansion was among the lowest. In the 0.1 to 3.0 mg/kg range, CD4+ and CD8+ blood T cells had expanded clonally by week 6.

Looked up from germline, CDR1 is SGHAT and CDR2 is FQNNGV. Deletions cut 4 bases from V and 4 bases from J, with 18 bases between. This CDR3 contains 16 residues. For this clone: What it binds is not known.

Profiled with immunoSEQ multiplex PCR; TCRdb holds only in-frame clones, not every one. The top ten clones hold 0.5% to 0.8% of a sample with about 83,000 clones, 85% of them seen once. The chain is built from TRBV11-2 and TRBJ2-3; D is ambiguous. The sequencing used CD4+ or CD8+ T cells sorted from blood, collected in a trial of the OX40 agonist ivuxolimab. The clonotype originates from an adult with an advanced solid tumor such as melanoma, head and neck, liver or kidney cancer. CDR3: CASSSRVQVVSDTQYF. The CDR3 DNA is TGTGCCAGCAGCTCTAGGGTCCAGGTAGTATCAGATACGCAGTATTTT.